The clone carrying this T cell receptor (beta chain) appeared a single time. The antigen is undetermined. Treatment here: roughly ten-day PBMC culture with coronavirus spike peptide pools or control peptides (ViraFEST assay). The unexposed donor gave CD4+ T cells before the COVID-19 pandemic (2011-2018). Isolation of CD4+ T cells by negative selection took place after roughly nine days of culture. Where cell yield allowed, unexposed-donor CD4+ T cells were probed with SARS-CoV-2 S/N and four cold-coronavirus spikes. Germline V gene sequence: CDR1 SGHDT, CDR2 YYEEEE. The length of the CDR3 is 15 residues. J was trimmed by 1 base and V by 2 bases; bases with no gene match: 4. CD4+ T cells that had been cultured provided DNA sequenced with the Oncomine TCR Beta short-read assay. Genomic DNA from cultured CD4+ T cells was extracted. TCRdb passed the PCR reads through MiXCR, listing each CDR3 protein once. Of about 6,800 distinct CDR3 sequences in the sample, around 34% were seen once.

This specimen belongs to a study of vaccination and CD4 T cells after COVID-19. Study summary: The authors exposed cells to overlapping spike peptides derived from SARS-CoV-2, HCoV-NL63, HCoV-OC43 and HCoV-229E. Cultures serving as controls received a peptide pool (CEFX or HIV-1 Nef) or no peptide.

The TCR comes from a human donor in good health. The sequencing input was CD4+ T cells from blood, cultured in vitro. This sequence joins TRBV5-6 and TRBJ2-5; TRBD2 aligns across 8 bases. CDR3 in amino acids: CASSFFSGAQETQYF. CDR3 nucleotides: TGTGCCAGCAGCTTCTTTAGCGGGGCCCAAGAGACCCAGTACTTC.